Detailed here is one T cell receptor beta chain. This clone was counted only a few times. Its antigen specificity is not known. No base quality values were provided; no much bigger clone lies one nucleotide off. The CDR3 regions of human TCRbeta chains were analyzed by immunosequencing. As for the authors' bioinformatics: TCRs in the repertoires were compared against a reference library of SARS-CoV-2-specific TCRs that had been generated with the MIRA antigen-specificity platform. Breadth was defined as the fraction of unique TCRs that were SARS-CoV-2-associated, and depth was defined as the fraction of total T cells that were SARS-CoV-2-associated. Using the MIRA data, each spike-specific TCR was assigned both to the spike region to which the TCR was reactive and to a CD4 or CD8 class. Log10-transformed breadth and depth values were compared by one-way ANOVA with Sidak's multiple comparisons tests. In TCRdb, the immuneACCESS table is reduced to in-frame sequences with V and J assigned. These tables do not hold every clone; where another copy was compared, an unresolved V gene accounts for under half, and the others remain unexplained. V and J calls and clone size follow that table, whereas D and trimming were derived from the DNA. Across this sample there are roughly 100,000 clones, with 85% to 90% seen only once. Roughly 3.5% of the sample lies in the top ten.

The data originate from a study of T cell responses to AZD1222 COVID-19 vaccine (dated by TCRdb to 2020 to 2022). For context, the study as a whole: AZD1222 recipients whose second dose came at about 4 weeks and those whose second dose came at about 12 weeks were combined into one group, since spike-specific TCR depth and breadth did not differ between the two schedules. TCR sequencing covered 233 trial participants: approximately 200 given two doses of AZD1222 and about 26 given two doses of MenACWY control vaccine. Trial participants were enrolled into age subgroups of 18-55, 56-69 and 70-plus years, which contained roughly 150, 30 and 60 TCR-sequenced participants, respectively. The study at large found these results: Participants were mostly white British, with more females than males. The authors suggested clonal diversity may have been underestimated. Vaccine-associated CD4 TCRs spanned the whole spike protein, with dominant responses in regions 160-218 and 743-854. Because no samples from the day 14 peak response were available, repertoires could be characterized only after the peak T cell response. In the small 56-69-year group, the increase in depth fell short of significance, most likely because of low power. Nearly half of unique spike-specific TCRs reportedly recognized epitopes outside regions mutated in the B.1.351 and B.1.1.7 variants. After two AZD1222 doses, spike-specific TCR breadth and depth were significantly higher than at day 0 and than in MenACWY recipients. Conclusions about previously exposed vaccinees were limited because only six AZD1222 recipients were SARS-CoV-2 seropositive at baseline.

The CDR3 measures 14 amino acids from cysteine to phenylalanine. The CDR3 DNA has 42 bases and is translated from base 1. V sheds 3 bases and J sheds 4 bases, leaving 10 bases between their ends. CDR1 and CDR2, looked up from the germline V gene, are SGHAT and FQNNGV. Reading the label with the study, this specimen's time point is: baseline before first vaccination. Vaccinee samples came from UK trials COV001 and COV002, including a single-blind randomized controlled phase 2/3 trial of AZD1222 (ChAdOx1 nCoV-19) in healthy adults. Trial participant PBMC samples were collected at day 0 and day 28 after the second dose for TCRbeta chain sequencing.

This TCR derives from an adult in good health. The chain was built from TRBV11-2 and TRBJ1-3, with no confidently assigned D gene. The sample consisted of peripheral blood, taken on day 0 of AZD1222 vaccination. The CDR3 protein sequence reads: CASSFFGLGNTIYF. The bases are TGTGCCAGCAGCTTCTTCGGTCTGGGAAACACCATATATTTT.